The next 20 T cell receptor beta chains were all read from a single sample in a study of blood T cells in healthy people across ages (dated by TCRdb to about 2015). Libraries came from 5' RACE. Sequencing used an Illumina HiSeq 2500. A second PCR of roughly 6 to 12 cycles was run with a J-beta primer mix and a sample-barcoded 5' primer. TCRdb trimmed public reads at Q25 via fastp, called clones via MiXCR and kept in-frame beta chains. Every CDR3 protein is listed once, alongside the most common genes and DNA of its rows. Across this sample there are over 700,000 distinct CDR3 sequences, with 50% to 65% seen only once. The ten largest clones add up to 40% to 50% of the sample. Sequenced input: blood. All receptors come from an elderly man in good health.

The genes are TRBV20-1 and TRBJ2-1; D assignment may be TRBD1 or TRBD2 (5 bases each). CDR1 is DFQATT, CDR2 SNEGSKA, per germline (reference sequence). V was cut by 1 base and J by 0 bases, with 13 bases left in between. The CDR3 runs to 16 residues. The CDR3 coding sequence is TGCAGTGCTAGAGTAGGGACGGCAAGCTCCTACAATGAGCAGTTCTTC. As protein: CSARVGTASSYNEQFF.

The V call is TRBV29-1, the J call TRBJ1-2; 12 bases agree with TRBD1. Germline V CDR1 and CDR2: SQVTM, ANQGSEA. This CDR3 has 13 amino acids. The ends lost 6 bases at V and 8 bases at J; junction bases unmatched: 7. CDR3 nucleotide sequence: TGCAGCGTGACGGGACAGGGGGCATGGGGCTACACCTTC. It specifies CSVTGQGAWGYTF. The full variable domain, in which reference TRBV29-1 and TRBJ1-2 provide the parts outside the CDR3, is SAVISQKPSRDICQRGTSLTIQCQVDSQVTMMFWYRQQPGQSLTLIATANQGSEATYESGFVIDKFPISRPNLTFSTLTVSNMSPEDSSIYLCSVTGQGAWGYTFGSGTRLTVV.

The chain couples TRBV29-1 to TRBJ2-7, with 8 bases aligning to TRBD1. Germline V gene sequence: CDR1 SQVTM, CDR2 ANQGSEA. The CDR3 is 13 residues long. V dropped 7 bases and J dropped 4; count of bases not matched to a gene: 9. CDR3 nucleotides: TGCAGCGGGCTCGGACAGGGCTCGTACGAGCAGTACTTC. This sequence encodes CSGLGQGSYEQYF.

The V gene is TRBV5-1, the J gene TRBJ2-1; D is tentatively TRBD1 or TRBD2 (5 bases each). V was clipped by 1 base and J by 0 bases, with 14 bases between them. Per germline, CDR1 SGHRS and CDR2 YFSETQ. This CDR3 has 17 residues. CDR3 protein: CASSLRGTVSSYNEQFF. DNA for the CDR3: TGCGCCAGCAGCTTGCGAGGGACGGTGAGCTCCTACAATGAGCAGTTCTTC.

The chain carries TRBV10-3 and TRBJ2-1; D tentatively fits TRBD1 or TRBD2 (6 bases each). Trimming took 11 bases from V and 6 from J, leaving 11 bases between them. The CDR3 runs 11 residues. The germline V gene encodes CDR1 ENHRY and CDR2 SYGVKD. The CDR3 is CAVRGPNEQFF. CDR3 nucleotide sequence: TGTGCCGTACGGGGGCCCAATGAGCAGTTCTTC.

This chain connects TRBV3-1 to TRBJ2-5, with TRBD2 identical over 11 bases. This CDR3 is built from 14 residues. With 4 bases clipped from V and 11 bases from J, the junction kept 9 bases outside the gene matches. Germline CDR1 is LGHDT and CDR2 is YNNKEL (reference sequence). CDR3 residues: CASSPLAGVGEQYF. In DNA form, the CDR3 reads TGTGCCAGCAGCCCACTAGCGGGAGTAGGTGAGCAGTACTTC.

This rearrangement joins TRBV6-6 to TRBJ2-3; the D gene could be TRBD1 or TRBD2 (5 bases each). CDR3 length: 14 amino acids. The germline V gene encodes CDR1 MNHNY and CDR2 SVGAGI (reference sequence). V was trimmed by 4 bases and J by 4 bases, leaving 12 bases between them. The CDR3 spells CASSSWDRPDTQYF. The CDR3 coding sequence is TGTGCCAGCAGTTCCTGGGACCGACCAGATACGCAGTATTTT.

This clonotype was counted a few times. The chain has TRBV27 and TRBJ2-7; possible D gene TRBD1, 5 bases. CDR3 length: 15 amino acids. V lost 7 bases, J lost 2 bases, and 18 bases lay in between. Germline V gene lookup returns CDR1 MNHEY and CDR2 SMNVEV (reference sequence). CDR3 in DNA: TGTGCCAGCACACGTCTCGGACAAGAGGCCTACGAGCAGTACTTC. Translation gives CASTRLGQEAYEQYF.

This clonotype has more than one count but fewer than ten. The rearrangement joins TRBV18 to TRBJ2-7; D is perhaps TRBD2 (6 bases). V lost 1 base, J lost 6 bases, and 10 bases lay in between. CDR1 is KGHSH and CDR2 is LQKENI in the germline V gene. CDR3 size: 13 residues. This chain's CDR3 is CASSPQGLLEQYF. CDR3 coding DNA: TGTGCCAGCTCACCACAGGGACTCCTCGAGCAGTACTTC.

V usage is TRBV29-1 and J usage is TRBJ2-2; TRBD1 aligns across 8 bases. The ends lost 7 bases at V and 6 bases at J; junction bases unmatched: 7. The CDR3 consists of 13 residues. The germline V gene has CDR1 SQVTM and CDR2 ANQGSEA. The CDR3 reads CSAGQGGAGELFF. CDR3 bases: TGCAGCGCTGGACAGGGTGGAGCCGGGGAGCTGTTTTTT.

This clonotype was recorded once. The V call is TRBV5-1, the J call TRBJ2-2; unclear D gene. The CDR3 sequence is 15 residues long. Per the germline V gene, CDR1 is SGHRS and CDR2 is YFSETQ. V lost 3 bases and J lost 2, with 11 bases in between. This CDR3 reads CASSYYSFNTGELFF. The CDR3 DNA is TGCGCCAGCAGCTACTACAGTTTTAACACCGGGGAGCTGTTTTTT.

This clonotype has just a few counts. V usage is TRBV4-2 and J usage is TRBJ2-7, with TRBD1 matching over 8 bases. There are 16 residues in the CDR3. V lost 0 bases and J lost 7; bases outside the gene matches: 11. Germline V gives CDR1 LGHNA, CDR2 YNFKEQ. The CDR3 bases are TGTGCCAGCAGCCAAGACGTGCGGACAGGGTCAAGGGAGCAGTACTTC. Its protein product is CASSQDVRTGSREQYF.

The rearrangement links TRBV5-1 to TRBJ1-1; TRBD1 is a possible D gene (6 bases). Trimming shortened V by 4 bases and J by 1 base, and 17 bases separated the two germline ends. Germline CDR1 is SGHRS and CDR2 is YFSETQ. The CDR3 length is 16 residues. This chain's CDR3 is CASSLWGPTGNTEAFF. CDR3 nucleotide sequence: TGCGCCAGCAGCCTGTGGGGGCCGACAGGGAACACTGAAGCTTTCTTT.

The rearrangement joins TRBV9 to TRBJ2-3, with TRBD1 as a possible D gene (6 bases). The V gene lost 4 bases and the J gene lost 4 bases, with 13 bases spanning the gap. This CDR3 comprises 14 residues. Germline CDR1 is SGDLS and CDR2 is YYNGEE. This chain's CDR3 is CASSPGVGPDTQYF. DNA of the CDR3: TGTGCCAGCAGCCCAGGGGTAGGGCCAGATACGCAGTATTTT.

The chain recombines TRBV3-1 with TRBJ1-1; a weak D match, TRBD1 (6 bases). Trimming cost V 3 bases and J 1 base, with 12 bases left between them. Germline V gene lookup returns CDR1 LGHDT and CDR2 YNNKEL (reference sequence). CDR3 length equals 15 residues. The CDR3 spells CASSQSGAGNTEAFF. The CDR3, as DNA: TGTGCCAGCAGCCAGTCAGGGGCCGGGAACACTGAAGCTTTCTTT.

The V gene is TRBV5-1, the J gene TRBJ2-1, with 12 bases that match TRBD1. Germline V gene lookup returns CDR1 SGHRS and CDR2 YFSETQ. V was pared by 3 bases and J by 10 bases, with 5 bases of the junction left unmatched. The CDR3 loop spans 14 amino acids. Written as DNA, the CDR3 is TGCGCCAGCAGCTCGGGACAGGGGGCAGGAGAGCAGTTCTTC. It encodes CASSSGQGAGEQFF.

This chain links TRBV3-1 with TRBJ2-1, with D unresolved. Germline loops: CDR1 LGHDT, CDR2 YNNKEL (reference sequence). This CDR3 is built from 14 residues. Trimming took off 0 bases at V and 10 bases at J, with 13 bases between the two ends. CDR3 DNA sequence: TGTGCCAGCAGCCAAGATCTACTGGCCCCGGAGCAGTTCTTC. This gives the protein CASSQDLLAPEQFF.

The CDR3 loop is CASSVVGELQETQYF. DNA for the CDR3: TGTGCCAGCAGCGTAGTAGGGGAACTTCAAGAGACCCAGTACTTC. The chain combines TRBV9 with TRBJ2-5; tentatively, D is TRBD1 (5 bases). This CDR3 is 15 amino acids long. V was trimmed by 0 bases and J by 2 bases, leaving 11 bases between them. Germline lookup yields CDR1 SGDLS and CDR2 YYNGEE. Complete variable domain (other parts from reference TRBV9 and TRBJ2-5): DSGVTQTPKHLITATGQRVTLRCSPRSGDLSVYWYQQSLDQGLQFLIQYYNGEERAKGNILERFSAQQFPDLHSELNLSSLELGDSALYFCASSVVGELQETQYFGPGTRLLVL.

The chain couples TRBV5-1 to TRBJ1-1, with 8 bases that match TRBD1. Losses at the gene ends were 4 bases for V and 4 bases for J; bases not matched to a gene: 9. The CDR3 extends over 15 amino acids. The germline V gene has CDR1 SGHRS and CDR2 YFSETQ. CDR3 sequence reads: CASSETGAWGTEAFF. The DNA of the CDR3 is TGCGCCAGCAGCGAGACAGGGGCGTGGGGCACTGAAGCTTTCTTT.

V is TRBV28 and J is TRBJ1-1, with D possibly matching TRBD1 (5 bases). The CDR3 extends over 15 amino acids. Germline assignment: CDR1 MDHEN and CDR2 SYDVKM. V lost 3 bases and J 4 bases, leaving 15 bases between the germline ends. In nucleotides, the CDR3 is TGTGCCAGCAGTTTTCCCGGGACCCGGGGCACTGAAGCTTTCTTT. Protein sequence: CASSFPGTRGTEAFF.